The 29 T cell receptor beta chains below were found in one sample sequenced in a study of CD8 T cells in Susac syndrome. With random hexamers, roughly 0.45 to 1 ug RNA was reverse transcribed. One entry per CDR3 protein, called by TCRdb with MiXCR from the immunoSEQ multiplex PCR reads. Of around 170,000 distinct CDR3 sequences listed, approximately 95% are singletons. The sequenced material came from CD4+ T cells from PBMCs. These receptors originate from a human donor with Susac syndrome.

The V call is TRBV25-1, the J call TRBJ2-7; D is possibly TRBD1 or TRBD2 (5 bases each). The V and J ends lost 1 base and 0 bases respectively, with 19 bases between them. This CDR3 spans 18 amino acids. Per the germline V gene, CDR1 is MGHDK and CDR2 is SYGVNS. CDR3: CASSELEADSPSSYEQYF. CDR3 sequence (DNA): TGTGCCAGCAGTGAATTGGAGGCCGACAGTCCGAGCTCCTACGAGCAGTACTTC.

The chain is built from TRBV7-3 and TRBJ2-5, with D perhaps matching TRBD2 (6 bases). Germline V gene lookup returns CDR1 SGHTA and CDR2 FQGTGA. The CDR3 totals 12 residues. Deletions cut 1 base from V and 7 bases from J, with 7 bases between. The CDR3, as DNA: TGTGCCAGCAGCTTAATCGGGGGGACCCAGTACTTC. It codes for CASSLIGGTQYF.

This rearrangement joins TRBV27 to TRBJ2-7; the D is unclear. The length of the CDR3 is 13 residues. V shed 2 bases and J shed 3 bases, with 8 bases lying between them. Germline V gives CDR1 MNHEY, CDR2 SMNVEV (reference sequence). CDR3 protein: CASSLVLHYEQYF. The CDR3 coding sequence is TGTGCCAGCAGTTTAGTGCTTCACTACGAGCAGTACTTC.

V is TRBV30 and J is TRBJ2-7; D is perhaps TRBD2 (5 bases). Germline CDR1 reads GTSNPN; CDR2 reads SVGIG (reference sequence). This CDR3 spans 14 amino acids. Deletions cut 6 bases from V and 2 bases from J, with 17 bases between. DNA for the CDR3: TGTGCCTGCCCCAGAAGAGGGTCACCCTACGAGCAGTACTTC. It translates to CACPRRGSPYEQYF.

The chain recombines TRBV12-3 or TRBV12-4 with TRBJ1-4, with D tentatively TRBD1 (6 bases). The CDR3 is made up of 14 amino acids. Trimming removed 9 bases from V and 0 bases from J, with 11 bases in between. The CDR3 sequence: CASRQAATNEKLFF. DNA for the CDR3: TGTGCCAGTCGACAGGCTGCAACTAATGAAAAACTGTTTTTT.

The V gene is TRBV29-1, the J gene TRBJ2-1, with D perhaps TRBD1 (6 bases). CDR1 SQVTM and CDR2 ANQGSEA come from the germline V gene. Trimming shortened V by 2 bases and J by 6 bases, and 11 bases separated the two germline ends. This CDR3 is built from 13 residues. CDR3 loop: CSVEISGVNEQFF. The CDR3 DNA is TGCAGCGTTGAAATTTCAGGGGTCAATGAGCAGTTCTTC.

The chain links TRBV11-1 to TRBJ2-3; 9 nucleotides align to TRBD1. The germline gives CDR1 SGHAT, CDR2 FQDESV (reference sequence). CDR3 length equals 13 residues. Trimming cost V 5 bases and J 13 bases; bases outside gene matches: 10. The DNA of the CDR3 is TGTGCCAGCAGCCCATCGACCGGGACAGGGAAGTATTTT. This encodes CASSPSTGTGKYF.

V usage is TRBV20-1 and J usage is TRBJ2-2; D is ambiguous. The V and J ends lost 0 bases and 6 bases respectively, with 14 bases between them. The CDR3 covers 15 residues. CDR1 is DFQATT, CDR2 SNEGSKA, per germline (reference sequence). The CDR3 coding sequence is TGCAGTGCTAGAGAACGTAGAATGATCGCCGGGGAGCTGTTTTTT. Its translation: CSARERRMIAGELFF.

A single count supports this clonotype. CDR3: CAWSILAGSLGHEQYF. Written as DNA, the CDR3 is TGTGCCTGGAGTATACTAGCGGGGTCCCTGGGCCACGAGCAGTACTTC. This sequence joins TRBV30 and TRBJ2-7, with 10 positions matching TRBD2. In germline, CDR1 is GTSNPN, CDR2 SVGIG (reference sequence). V gave up 2 bases and J gave up 5 bases; unmatched junction bases: 12. The CDR3 spans 16 residues. The variable domain in full, with the rest retrieved from reference TRBV30 and TRBJ2-7, is SQTIHQWPATLVQPVGSPLSLECTVEGTSNPNLYWYRQAAGRGLQLLFYSVGIGQISSEVPQNLSASRPQDRQFILSSKKLLLSDSGFYLCAWSILAGSLGHEQYFGPGTRLTVT.

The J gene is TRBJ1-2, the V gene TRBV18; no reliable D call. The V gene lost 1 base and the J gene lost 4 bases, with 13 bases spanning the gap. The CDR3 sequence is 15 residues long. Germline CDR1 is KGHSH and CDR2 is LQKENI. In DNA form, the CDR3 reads TGTGCCAGCTCACCACGAGAGGAGTCAGGCTATGGCTACACCTTC. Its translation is CASSPREESGYGYTF.

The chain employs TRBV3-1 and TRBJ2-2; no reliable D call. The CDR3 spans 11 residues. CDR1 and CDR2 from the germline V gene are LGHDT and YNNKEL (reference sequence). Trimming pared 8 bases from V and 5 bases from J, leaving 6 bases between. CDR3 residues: CASRRTGELFF. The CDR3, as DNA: TGTGCCAGCCGACGAACCGGGGAGCTGTTTTTT. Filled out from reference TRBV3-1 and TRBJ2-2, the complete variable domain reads DTAVSQTPKYLVTQMGNDKSIKCEQNLGHDTMYWYKQDSKKFLKIMFSYNNKELIINETVPNRFSPKSPDKAHLNLHINSLELGDSAVYFCASRRTGELFFGEGSRLTVL.

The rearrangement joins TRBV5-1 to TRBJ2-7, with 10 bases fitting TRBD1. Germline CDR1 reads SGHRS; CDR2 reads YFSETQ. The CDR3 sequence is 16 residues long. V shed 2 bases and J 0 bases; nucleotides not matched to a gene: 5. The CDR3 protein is CASSLIGQGVSYEQYF. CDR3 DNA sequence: TGCGCCAGCAGCTTAATTGGACAGGGGGTCTCCTACGAGCAGTACTTC. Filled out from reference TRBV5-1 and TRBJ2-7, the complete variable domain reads KAGVTQTPRYLIKTRGQQVTLSCSPISGHRSVSWYQQTPGQGLQFLFEYFSETQRNKGNFPGRFSGRQFSNSRSEMNVSTLELGDSALYLCASSLIGQGVSYEQYFGPGTRLTVT.

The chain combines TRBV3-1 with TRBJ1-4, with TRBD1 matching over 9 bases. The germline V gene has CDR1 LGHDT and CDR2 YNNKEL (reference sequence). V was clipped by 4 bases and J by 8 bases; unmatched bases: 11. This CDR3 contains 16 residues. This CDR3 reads CASSLGQGRPREKLFF. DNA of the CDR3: TGTGCCAGCAGCCTGGGACAGGGCCGCCCGAGGGAAAAACTGTTTTTT.

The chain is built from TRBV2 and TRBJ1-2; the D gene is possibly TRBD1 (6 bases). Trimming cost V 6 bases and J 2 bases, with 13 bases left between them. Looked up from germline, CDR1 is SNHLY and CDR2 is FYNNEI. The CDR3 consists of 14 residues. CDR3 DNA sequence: TGTGCCAGCAGGTCAGGGGCGCCAAACTATGGCTACACCTTC. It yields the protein CASRSGAPNYGYTF.

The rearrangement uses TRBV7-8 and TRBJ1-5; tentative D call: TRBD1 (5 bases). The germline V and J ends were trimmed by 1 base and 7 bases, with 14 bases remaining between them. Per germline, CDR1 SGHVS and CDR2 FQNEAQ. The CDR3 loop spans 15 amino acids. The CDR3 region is CASSLGPPGNQPQHF. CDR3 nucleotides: TGTGCCAGCAGCTTAGGGCCTCCAGGGAACCAGCCCCAGCATTTT.

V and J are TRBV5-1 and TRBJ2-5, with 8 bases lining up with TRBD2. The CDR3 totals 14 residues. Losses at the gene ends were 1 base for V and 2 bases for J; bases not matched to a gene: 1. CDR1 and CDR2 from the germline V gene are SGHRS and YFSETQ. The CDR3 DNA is TGCGCCAGCAGCTTGATAGCGGGACAAGAGACCCAGTACTTC. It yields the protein CASSLIAGQETQYF.

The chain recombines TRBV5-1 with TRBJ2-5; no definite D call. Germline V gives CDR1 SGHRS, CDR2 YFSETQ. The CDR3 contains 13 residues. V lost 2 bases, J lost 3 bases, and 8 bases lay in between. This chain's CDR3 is CASSLTMKETQYF. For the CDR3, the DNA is TGCGCCAGCAGCTTAACAATGAAAGAGACCCAGTACTTC.

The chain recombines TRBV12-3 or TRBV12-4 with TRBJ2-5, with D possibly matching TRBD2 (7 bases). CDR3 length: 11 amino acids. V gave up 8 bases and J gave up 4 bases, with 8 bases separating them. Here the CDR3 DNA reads TGTGCCAGCGCGGGGGCAGAGACCCAGTACTTC. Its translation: CASAGAETQYF.

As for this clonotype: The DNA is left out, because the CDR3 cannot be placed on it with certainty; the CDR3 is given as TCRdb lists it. This CDR3 reads CASSTSTGPSTDTQYF. The chain couples TRBV6-5 to TRBJ2-3. The V gene's germline CDR1 is MNHEY and CDR2 SVGAGI. The CDR3 has 16 amino acids, counting both end residues.

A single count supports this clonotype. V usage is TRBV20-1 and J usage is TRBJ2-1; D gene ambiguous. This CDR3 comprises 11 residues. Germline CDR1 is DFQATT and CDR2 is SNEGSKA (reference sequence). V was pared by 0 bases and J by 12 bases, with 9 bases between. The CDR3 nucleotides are TGCAGTGCTAGAGATAGGGTTCGGCAGTTCTTC. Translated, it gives CSARDRVRQFF.

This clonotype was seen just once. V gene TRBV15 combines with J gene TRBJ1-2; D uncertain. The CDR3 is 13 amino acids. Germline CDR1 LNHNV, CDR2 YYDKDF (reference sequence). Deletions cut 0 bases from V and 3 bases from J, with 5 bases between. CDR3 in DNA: TGTGCCACCAGCAGAGAAGGATACTATGGCTACACCTTC. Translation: CATSREGYYGYTF.

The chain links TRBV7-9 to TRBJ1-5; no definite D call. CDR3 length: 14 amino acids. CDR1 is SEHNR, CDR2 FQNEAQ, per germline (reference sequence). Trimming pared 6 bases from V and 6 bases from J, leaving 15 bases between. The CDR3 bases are TGTGCCAGCAGGGCGGAGGAGCCTAGTCAGCCCCAGCATTTT. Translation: CASRAEEPSQPQHF.

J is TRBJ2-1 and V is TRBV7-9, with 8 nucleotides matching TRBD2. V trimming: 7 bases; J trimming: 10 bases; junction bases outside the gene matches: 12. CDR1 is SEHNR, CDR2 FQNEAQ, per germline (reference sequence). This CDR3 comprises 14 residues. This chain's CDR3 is CASTPWEAGGEQFF. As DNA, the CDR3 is TGTGCCAGCACCCCATGGGAGGCGGGAGGCGAGCAGTTCTTC. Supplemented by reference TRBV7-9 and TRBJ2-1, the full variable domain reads DTGVSQNPRHKITKRGQNVTFRCDPISEHNRLYWYRQTLGQGPEFLTYFQNEAQLEKSRLLSDRFSAERPKGSFSTLEIQRTEQGDSAMYLCASTPWEAGGEQFFGPGTRLTVL.

CDR3 nucleotide sequence: TGCAGCGTTGAAGTTAAGGGGTACGAGCAGTACTTC. It is translated as CSVEVKGYEQYF. This chain uses TRBV29-1 with TRBJ2-7; TRBD1 might be the D (5 bases). Germline values: CDR1 SQVTM, CDR2 ANQGSEA. CDR3 size: 12 residues. Trimming shortened V by 1 base and J by 4 bases, and 8 bases separated the two germline ends.

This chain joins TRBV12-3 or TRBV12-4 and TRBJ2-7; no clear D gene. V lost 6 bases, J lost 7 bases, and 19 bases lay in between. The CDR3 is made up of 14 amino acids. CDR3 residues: CASRFLITTGEQYF. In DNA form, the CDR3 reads TGTGCCAGCAGGTTCCTTATTACGACGGGTGAGCAGTACTTC.

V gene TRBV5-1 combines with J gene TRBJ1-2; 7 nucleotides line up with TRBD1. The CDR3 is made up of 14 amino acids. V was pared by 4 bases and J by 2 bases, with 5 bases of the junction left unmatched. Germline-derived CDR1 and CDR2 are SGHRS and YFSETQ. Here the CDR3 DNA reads TGCGCCAGCAGCGACGACAGGGTAAACTATGGCTACACCTTC. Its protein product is CASSDDRVNYGYTF.

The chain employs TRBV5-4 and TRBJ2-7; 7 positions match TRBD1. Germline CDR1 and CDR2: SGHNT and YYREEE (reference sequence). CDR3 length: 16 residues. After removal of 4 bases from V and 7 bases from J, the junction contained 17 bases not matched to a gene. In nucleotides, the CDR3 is TGTGCCAGCAGCCCATCCGGGACAGTTATCCCTAGGGAGCAGTACTTC. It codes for CASSPSGTVIPREQYF.

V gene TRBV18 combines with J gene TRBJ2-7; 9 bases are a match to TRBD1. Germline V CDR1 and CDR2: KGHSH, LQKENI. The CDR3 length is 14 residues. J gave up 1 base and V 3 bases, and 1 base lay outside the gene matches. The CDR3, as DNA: TGTGCCAGCTCACCGGGACAGGGTTCCTACGAGCAGTACTTC. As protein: CASSPGQGSYEQYF.

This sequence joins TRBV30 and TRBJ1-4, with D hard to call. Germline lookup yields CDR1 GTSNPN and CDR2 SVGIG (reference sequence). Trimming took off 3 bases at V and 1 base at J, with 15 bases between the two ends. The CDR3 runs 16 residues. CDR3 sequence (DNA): TGTGCCTGGAGCGCAACAAGGAGGTTAACTAATGAAAAACTGTTTTTT. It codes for CAWSATRRLTNEKLFF.